The 6 T cell receptor beta chains in this list originate from one sample, sequenced in a study of graft-versus-host responses after intestinal transplantation. Here immunoSEQ multiplex PCR was the method, and the copy in TCRdb shows in-frame clones only, minus some. The sample consists of 90,000 to 120,000 clones, less than 90% of them appearing once. Their target antigens are unknown. The sample consisted of unstimulated CD4+ T cells sorted from spleen or lymph node cells, taken before intestinal transplant. Receptors originate from a human donor who received an intestinal transplant.

V is TRBV5-1 and J is TRBJ1-4; D unresolved. The V end was cut by 4 bases, the J end by 0 bases, with 13 bases between. CDR1 and CDR2 from the germline V gene are SGHRS and YFSETQ. The CDR3 contains 16 residues. CDR3 coding DNA: TGCGCCAGCAGCCCGAATGCAGGTACAACTAATGAAAAACTGTTTTTT. Its protein is CASSPNAGTTNEKLFF. Looking up the rest from reference TRBV5-1 and TRBJ1-4 gives the full variable domain: KAGVTQTPRYLIKTRGQQVTLSCSPISGHRSVSWYQQTPGQGLQFLFEYFSETQRNKGNFPGRFSGRQFSNSRSEMNVSTLELGDSALYLCASSPNAGTTNEKLFFGSGTQLSVL.

This clone was found a few times. The rearrangement links TRBV7-7 to TRBJ2-2; 8 bases map to TRBD2. The CDR3 has 16 residues. Germline CDR1 reads SSHAT; CDR2 reads FNYEAQ (reference sequence). The ends lost 4 bases at V and 8 bases at J; junction bases unmatched: 12. CDR3 DNA: TGTGCCAGCAGCTCTACTTCCGGGGGGGCCCCGGGGGAGCTGTTTTTT. The encoded protein is CASSSTSGGAPGELFF.

The chain recombines TRBV12-5 with TRBJ2-5; no firm D call. Germline V gene sequence: CDR1 LGHNT, CDR2 FRNRAP. The CDR3 spans 12 residues. Trimming took off 5 bases at V and 7 bases at J, with 11 bases between the two ends. CDR3 in DNA: TGTGCTAGTGGTCCCCGACCCGCGACCCAGTACTTC. Amino acid sequence: CASGPRPATQYF.

This rearrangement joins TRBV20-1 to TRBJ2-7, with D possibly matching TRBD1 (5 bases). CDR3 length: 11 residues. V was pared by 4 bases and J by 7 bases, with 11 bases between. Germline V lookup: CDR1 DFQATT, CDR2 SNEGSKA (reference sequence). The DNA of the CDR3 is TGCAGTGCTAAGGAAGGGGTGGAGCAGTACTTC. Translation: CSAKEGVEQYF.

V gene TRBV5-1 combines with J gene TRBJ2-5, with 8 bases fitting TRBD1. The V segment lost 5 bases and the J segment 2 bases; nucleotides outside the gene matches: 2. This CDR3 region has 13 residues. Germline-derived CDR1 and CDR2 are SGHRS and YFSETQ. The CDR3 is CASRNRGQETQYF. DNA for the CDR3: TGCGCCAGCAGAAACAGGGGGCAAGAGACCCAGTACTTC.

This sequence joins TRBV5-1 and TRBJ1-6; no firm D call. The ends were cut back, 5 bases at V and 2 bases at J, with 8 bases in the middle. The germline gives CDR1 SGHRS, CDR2 YFSETQ. The CDR3 spans 14 residues. CDR3 region: CASRVGTYNSPLHF. CDR3 sequence (DNA): TGCGCCAGCAGGGTAGGCACCTATAATTCACCCCTCCACTTT.